The 22 T cell receptor beta chains below all came from one sample that was sequenced in a study of T cell repertoires in cytomegalovirus infection. In TCRdb, the reads were re-called with MiXCR into one record per CDR3 protein. This sample has 200,000 to 300,000 distinct CDR3 sequences, with less than 9.5% found just once. The sequenced material came from PBMCs. The receptors here all came from a human donor in good health (CMV status not recorded). Some clones in this sample may be carry-over from other donors' samples.

In its sample, this clonotype was seen many times. The V gene is TRBV7-9, the J gene TRBJ1-2; D not certain. Trimming cost V 1 base and J 7 bases, with 4 bases left between them. From germline, CDR1 is SEHNR and CDR2 FQNEAQ (reference sequence). The CDR3 extends over 11 amino acids. The CDR3 protein is CASSLGPGYTF. The DNA for the CDR3 is TGTGCCAGCAGCTTAGGGCCTGGCTACACCTTC.

For this clonotype: A read error may be the cause here, since a much bigger clone is one base away. The chain employs TRBV7-8 and TRBJ1-1, with D hard to call. CDR1 is SGHVS and CDR2 is FQNEAQ in the germline V gene. The CDR3 totals 14 residues. CDR3 sequence (DNA): TGTGCCAGCAGCGCCCCGGGCTTGAACTCTGAAGCTTTCTTT. As protein: CASSAPGLNSEAFF.

This clonotype was recorded many times. J is TRBJ1-1 and V is TRBV7-2; no definite D call. The germline gives CDR1 SGHTA, CDR2 FQGNSA. Trimming left V 1 base short and J 0 bases short, with 6 bases between. The CDR3 has 14 amino acids. CDR3 residues: CASSLVLVNTEAFF. CDR3 coding DNA: TGTGCCAGCAGCTTAGTTCTAGTGAACACTGAAGCTTTCTTT.

This clonotype was seen a handful of times. The chain carries TRBV20-1 and TRBJ2-1, with 8 bases that match TRBD2. Trimming cost V 6 bases and J 4 bases; bases outside gene matches: 8. This CDR3 region has 14 residues. Looked up from germline, CDR1 is DFQATT and CDR2 is SNEGSKA (reference sequence). This chain's CDR3 is CSALGAGVYNEQFF. DNA of the CDR3: TGCAGTGCGCTGGGAGCGGGGGTATACAATGAGCAGTTCTTC.

The chain combines TRBV30 with TRBJ2-1; 7 positions match TRBD1. The CDR3 runs to 13 residues. J lost 9 bases, V lost 6 bases, and 11 bases had no gene match. Per germline, CDR1 GTSNPN and CDR2 SVGIG (reference sequence). The CDR3 sequence: CACATGTWSEQFF. The CDR3 DNA follows: TGTGCCTGTGCGACAGGGACCTGGAGTGAGCAGTTCTTC. The full variable domain, completed using reference TRBV30 and TRBJ2-1, is SQTIHQWPATLVQPVGSPLSLECTVEGTSNPNLYWYRQAAGRGLQLLFYSVGIGQISSEVPQNLSASRPQDRQFILSSKKLLLSDSGFYLCACATGTWSEQFFGPGTRLTVL.

This clonotype has at least ten counts. The V and J genes are TRBV29-1 and TRBJ1-1; no clear D. Germline lookup yields CDR1 SQVTM and CDR2 ANQGSEA. V lost 7 bases to trimming and J lost 3 bases, with 15 bases between them. The CDR3 extends over 13 amino acids. Here the CDR3 reads CSAAASGDTEAFF. CDR3 coding DNA: TGCAGCGCTGCCGCCTCCGGGGACACTGAAGCTTTCTTT. Full variable domain (outside the CDR3, taken from reference TRBV29-1 and TRBJ1-1): SAVISQKPSRDICQRGTSLTIQCQVDSQVTMMFWYRQQPGQSLTLIATANQGSEATYESGFVIDKFPISRPNLTFSTLTVSNMSPEDSSIYLCSAAASGDTEAFFGQGTRLTVV.

J is TRBJ1-2 and V is TRBV30; no reliable D call. V lost 0 bases, J lost 4 bases, and 9 bases lay in between. This CDR3 contains 13 residues. The germline gives CDR1 GTSNPN, CDR2 SVGIG (reference sequence). CDR3 sequence: CAWSVDGAYGYTF. The DNA for the CDR3 is TGTGCCTGGAGTGTGGACGGTGCCTATGGCTACACCTTC. The full variable domain, completed using reference TRBV30 and TRBJ1-2, is SQTIHQWPATLVQPVGSPLSLECTVEGTSNPNLYWYRQAAGRGLQLLFYSVGIGQISSEVPQNLSASRPQDRQFILSSKKLLLSDSGFYLCAWSVDGAYGYTFGSGTRLTVV.

This clonotype was recorded a few times. The chain couples TRBV20-1 to TRBJ1-2; TRBD1 matches at 7 bases. There are 12 residues in the CDR3. CDR1 is DFQATT, CDR2 SNEGSKA, per germline (reference sequence). V was clipped by 6 bases and J by 4 bases; unmatched bases: 5. The CDR3 DNA sequence: TGCAGTGCGACCGGGACAGCCTATGGCTACACCTTC. Translation gives CSATGTAYGYTF.

This clonotype has a count of ten or more. V gene TRBV28 combines with J gene TRBJ1-1, with D maybe TRBD1 (6 bases). The ends were cut back, 7 bases at V and 5 bases at J, with 14 bases in the middle. This CDR3 region has 13 residues. Germline assignment: CDR1 MDHEN and CDR2 SYDVKM. The CDR3 DNA reads as TGTGCCAGCACCGGGACAACGGGGACTGAAGCTTTCTTT. Encoded protein: CASTGTTGTEAFF. Supplemented by reference TRBV28 and TRBJ1-1, the full variable domain reads DVKVTQSSRYLVKRTGEKVFLECVQDMDHENMFWYRQDPGLGLRLIYFSYDVKMKEKGDIPEGYSVSREKKERFSLILESASTNQTSMYLCASTGTTGTEAFFGQGTRLTVV.

As to this clonotype: The CDR3 end shows no conserved phenylalanine or tryptophan, and so a read error is likely. The chain joins TRBV5-6 to TRBJ1-5, with 7 nucleotides matching TRBD1. V was pared by 4 bases and J by 11 bases, with 9 bases of the junction left unmatched. The CDR3 totals 13 residues. Germline CDR1 is SGHDT and CDR2 is YYEEEE. CDR3 protein: CASSTGPGGTQHS. For the CDR3, the DNA is TGTGCCAGCAGCACTGGACCAGGGGGGACCCAGCATTCT.

This clonotype was recorded many times. V is TRBV6-2 or TRBV6-3 and J is TRBJ1-1; D remains ambiguous. The CDR3 sequence is 14 residues long. Germline CDR1 and CDR2: MNHEY and SVGEGT. Deletions cut 2 bases from V and 0 bases from J, with 7 bases between. The CDR3 reads CASSYGIMNTEAFF. CDR3 sequence (DNA): TGTGCCAGCAGTTACGGGATAATGAACACTGAAGCTTTCTTT.

This chain uses TRBV11-2 with TRBJ1-3; D not certain. The V end was cut by 5 bases, the J end by 4 bases, with 12 bases between. The CDR3 is 14 residues long. CDR1 is SGHAT and CDR2 is FQNNGV in the germline V gene. The CDR3 sequence: CASSREGIGNTIYF. CDR3 bases: TGTGCCAGCAGCCGAGAGGGTATCGGAAACACCATATATTTT.

This clonotype was found many times. The chain couples TRBV5-1 to TRBJ2-5; the D gene is possibly TRBD2 (5 bases). CDR1 and CDR2 (germline): SGHRS, YFSETQ. The CDR3 runs to 14 residues. Trimming removed 3 bases from V and 4 bases from J, with 13 bases in between. CDR3 region: CASSSPGNRETQYF. In DNA, the CDR3 is TGCGCCAGCAGCTCTCCGGGAAACCGAGAGACCCAGTACTTC.

This clonotype was seen repeatedly, ten times or more. The rearrangement joins TRBV7-2 to TRBJ2-1, with 13 positions matching TRBD2. V was pared by 1 base and J by 9 bases, with 12 bases of the junction left unmatched. The CDR3 sequence is 18 residues long. CDR1 and CDR2 from the germline V gene are SGHTA and FQGNSA. CDR3 DNA sequence: TGTGCCAGCAGCTTAGAGAGAGGCTGGACTAGCGGGAGTGGTGAGCAGTTCTTC. It translates to CASSLERGWTSGSGEQFF. Together with reference TRBV7-2 and TRBJ2-1, the CDR3 gives the full variable domain: GAGVSQSPSNKVTEKGKDVELRCDPISGHTALYWYRQSLGQGLEFLIYFQGNSAPDKSGLPSDRFSAERTGGSVSTLTIQRTQQEDSAVYLCASSLERGWTSGSGEQFFGPGTRLTVL.

In its sample, this clonotype was seen many times. A junction end diverges from the germline sequence, so it may reflect a read error. This chain joins TRBV6-2 or TRBV6-3 and TRBJ1-4; D may be TRBD1 (5 bases). CDR3 size: 13 residues. Germline CDR1 and CDR2: MNHEY and SVGEGT. CDR3 nucleotide sequence: TGTGCCAGCAGCTCAACGCAGGGACGGCCCTTGTCTTTT. It translates to CASSSTQGRPLSF.

This chain uses TRBV29-1 with TRBJ1-1; TRBD1 might be the D (5 bases). With 1 base removed from V and 1 base from J, the gap between germline ends came to 16 bases. Germline V gene lookup returns CDR1 SQVTM and CDR2 ANQGSEA. The CDR3 is 16 residues long. The DNA for the CDR3 is TGCAGCGTTGAAGGTGGGACGGATTTTAAGAACACTGAAGCTTTCTTT. Its protein is CSVEGGTDFKNTEAFF.

Ten or more counts support this clonotype. In nucleotides, the CDR3 is TGTGCCAGCAGGCCCATTGGCGGGCTCCAAGAGACCCAGTACTTC. Translation gives CASRPIGGLQETQYF. The rearrangement joins TRBV12-3 or TRBV12-4 to TRBJ2-5; a possible D gene is TRBD2 (5 bases). V was shortened by 6 bases and J by 1 base, with 15 bases between the two germline ends. The CDR3 covers 15 residues.

The sample holds many counts of this clonotype. V and J are TRBV20-1 and TRBJ1-1; D is undetermined. V gave up 5 bases and J gave up 0 bases, with 19 bases separating them. CDR1 is DFQATT, CDR2 SNEGSKA, per germline (reference sequence). This CDR3 contains 16 residues. The DNA of the CDR3 is TGCAGTGCTCCCAGTGGTTCCGGCCTAATGAACACTGAAGCTTTCTTT. This translates into CSAPSGSGLMNTEAFF.

Ten or more counts support this clonotype. The V gene is TRBV6-5, the J gene TRBJ1-1; D remains ambiguous. The V gene's germline CDR1 is MNHEY and CDR2 SVGAGI. Trimming removed 0 bases at V and 1 base at J, with 15 bases between. The CDR3 runs to 17 residues. CDR3 sequence reads: CASSYSPQRAGNTEAFF. For the CDR3, the DNA is TGTGCCAGCAGTTACTCCCCACAAAGGGCCGGGAACACTGAAGCTTTCTTT.

This clonotype was observed at least ten times. The chain has TRBV7-2 and TRBJ2-1, with 7 bases fitting TRBD1. V lost 6 bases to trimming and J lost 7 bases; unmatched junction nucleotides: 9. This CDR3 comprises 14 residues. The germline gives CDR1 SGHTA, CDR2 FQGNSA. CDR3 protein: CASSSTGWANEQFF. The CDR3 DNA reads TGTGCCAGCAGTTCGACAGGGTGGGCAAATGAGCAGTTCTTC.

V and J are TRBV2 and TRBJ1-2; 8 bases align to TRBD1. V gave up 6 bases and J gave up 6 bases; unmatched junction bases: 18. In germline, CDR1 is SNHLY, CDR2 FYNNEI. This CDR3 comprises 17 residues. The CDR3 sequence: CASSELHMTGAGNGYTF. The CDR3, as DNA: TGTGCCAGCAGCGAATTACATATGACAGGGGCCGGGAATGGCTACACCTTC.

The chain is built from TRBV29-1 and TRBJ2-7; possibly TRBD1 or TRBD2 for D (5 bases each). The CDR3 is made up of 12 amino acids. Per germline, CDR1 SQVTM and CDR2 ANQGSEA. CDR3 in DNA: TGCAGCGTTGAATCTACGGGACGGCGTCTTGTAGTC. This encodes CSVESTGRRLVV.